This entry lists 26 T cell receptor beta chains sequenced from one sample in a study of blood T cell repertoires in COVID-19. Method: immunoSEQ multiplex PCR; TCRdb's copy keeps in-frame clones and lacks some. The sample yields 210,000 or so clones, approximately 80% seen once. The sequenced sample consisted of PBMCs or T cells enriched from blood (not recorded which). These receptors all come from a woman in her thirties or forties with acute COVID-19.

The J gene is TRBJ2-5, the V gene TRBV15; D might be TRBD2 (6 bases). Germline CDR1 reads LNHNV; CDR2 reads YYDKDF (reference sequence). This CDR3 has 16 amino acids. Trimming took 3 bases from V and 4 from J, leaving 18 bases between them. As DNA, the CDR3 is TGTGCCACCAGCAGGGGGGGATTCCGAGTCCGAGAGACCCAGTACTTC. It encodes CATSRGGFRVRETQYF.

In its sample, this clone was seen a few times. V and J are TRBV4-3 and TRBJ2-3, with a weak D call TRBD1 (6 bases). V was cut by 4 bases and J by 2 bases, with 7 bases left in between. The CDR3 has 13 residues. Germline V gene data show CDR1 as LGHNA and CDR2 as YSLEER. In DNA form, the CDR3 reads TGCGCCAGCAGCCGACAGGACACAGATACGCAGTATTTT. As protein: CASSRQDTDTQYF.

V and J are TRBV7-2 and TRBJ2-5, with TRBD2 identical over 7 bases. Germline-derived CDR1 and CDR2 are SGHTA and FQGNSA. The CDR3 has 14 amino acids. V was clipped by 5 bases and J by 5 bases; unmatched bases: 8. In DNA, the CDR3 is TGTGCCAGCAGCCCCCGACTAGCTTCGGAGACCCAGTACTTC. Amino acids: CASSPRLASETQYF.

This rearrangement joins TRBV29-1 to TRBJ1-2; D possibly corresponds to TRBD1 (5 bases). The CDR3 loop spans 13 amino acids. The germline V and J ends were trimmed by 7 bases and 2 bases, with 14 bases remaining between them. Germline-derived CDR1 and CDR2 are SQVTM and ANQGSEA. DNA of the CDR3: TGCAGCGCCTCGGGGGGACGGAACTATGGCTACACCTTC. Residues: CSASGGRNYGYTF.

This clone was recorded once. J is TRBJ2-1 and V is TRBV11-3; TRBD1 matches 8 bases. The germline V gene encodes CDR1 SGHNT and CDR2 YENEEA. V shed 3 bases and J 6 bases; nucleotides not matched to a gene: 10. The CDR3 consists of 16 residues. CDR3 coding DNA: TGTGCCAGCAGCTTCTCCTCAGGGGGCGCGTCCAATGAGCAGTTCTTC. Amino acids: CASSFSSGGASNEQFF.

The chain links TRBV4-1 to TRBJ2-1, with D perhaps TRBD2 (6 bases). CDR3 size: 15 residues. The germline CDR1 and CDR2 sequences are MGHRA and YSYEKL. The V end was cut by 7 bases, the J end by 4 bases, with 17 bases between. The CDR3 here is CASTSEASEYNEQFF. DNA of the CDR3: TGCGCCAGCACCTCAGAGGCTAGCGAATACAATGAGCAGTTCTTC.

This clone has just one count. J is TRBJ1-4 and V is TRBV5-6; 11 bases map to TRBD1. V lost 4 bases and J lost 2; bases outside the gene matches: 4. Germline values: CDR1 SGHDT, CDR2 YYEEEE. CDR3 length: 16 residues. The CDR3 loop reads CASSRGQGATNEKLFF. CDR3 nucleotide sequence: TGTGCCAGCAGCAGAGGACAGGGGGCTACTAATGAAAAACTGTTTTTT.

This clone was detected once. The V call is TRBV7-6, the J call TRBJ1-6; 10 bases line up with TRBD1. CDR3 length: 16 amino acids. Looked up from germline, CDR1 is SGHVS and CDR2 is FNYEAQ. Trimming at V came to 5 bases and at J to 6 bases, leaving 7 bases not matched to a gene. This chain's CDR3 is CASSPMTGGSNSPLHF. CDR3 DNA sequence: TGTGCCAGCAGCCCCATGACAGGGGGCTCTAATTCACCCCTCCACTTT. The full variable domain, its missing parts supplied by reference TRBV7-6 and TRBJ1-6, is GAGVSQSPRYKVTKRGQDVALRCDPISGHVSLYWYRQALGQGPEFLTYFNYEAQQDKSGLPNDRFSAERPEGSISTLTIQRTEQRDSAMYRCASSPMTGGSNSPLHFGNGTRLTVT.

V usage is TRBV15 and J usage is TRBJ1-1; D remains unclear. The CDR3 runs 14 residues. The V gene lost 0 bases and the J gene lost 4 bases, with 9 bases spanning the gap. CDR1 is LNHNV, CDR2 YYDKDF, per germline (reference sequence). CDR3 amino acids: CATSRDRGVTEAFF. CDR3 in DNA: TGTGCCACCAGCAGAGATCGCGGGGTCACTGAAGCTTTCTTT. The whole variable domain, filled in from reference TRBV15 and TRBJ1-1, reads DAMVIQNPRYQVTQFGKPVTLSCSQTLNHNVMYWYQQKSSQAPKLLFHYYDKDFNNEADTPDNFQSRRPNTSFCFLDIRSPGLGDTAMYLCATSRDRGVTEAFFGQGTRLTVV.

The CDR3 sequence: CSAGAGDYGYTF. Here the CDR3 DNA reads TGCAGCGCCGGGGCAGGGGACTATGGCTACACCTTC. The genes are TRBV29-1 and TRBJ1-2; TRBD1 is a possible D gene (6 bases). Per the germline V gene, CDR1 is SQVTM and CDR2 is ANQGSEA. Trimming stripped 7 bases from V and 3 bases from J, with 12 bases between. This CDR3 contains 12 residues.

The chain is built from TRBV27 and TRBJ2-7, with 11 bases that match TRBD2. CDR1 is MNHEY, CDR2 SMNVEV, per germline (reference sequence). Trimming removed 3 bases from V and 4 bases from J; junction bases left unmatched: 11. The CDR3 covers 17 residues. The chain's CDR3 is CASSFSSGRPGRYEQYF. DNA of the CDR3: TGTGCCAGCAGTTTCTCTAGCGGGAGGCCCGGCAGGTACGAGCAGTACTTC.

CDR3 sequence (DNA): TGTGCCAGCAGCCAAGATATGAGTTATGGCTACACCTTC. This translates into CASSQDMSYGYTF. The chain links TRBV14 to TRBJ1-2; D is undetermined. The CDR3 spans 13 residues. Germline V gives CDR1 SGHDN, CDR2 FVKESK. Trimming cost V 0 bases and J 5 bases, with 7 bases left between them.

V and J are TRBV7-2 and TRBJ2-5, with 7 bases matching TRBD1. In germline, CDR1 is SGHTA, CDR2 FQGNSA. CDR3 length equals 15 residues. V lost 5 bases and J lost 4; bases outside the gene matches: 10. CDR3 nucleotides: TGTGCCAGCAGCCCGGGGACAGCGAGGGGAGAGACCCAGTACTTC. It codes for CASSPGTARGETQYF.

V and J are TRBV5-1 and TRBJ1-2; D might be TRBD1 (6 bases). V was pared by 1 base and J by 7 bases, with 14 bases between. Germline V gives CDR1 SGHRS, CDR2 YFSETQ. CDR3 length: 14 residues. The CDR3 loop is CASSLSGARFGYTF. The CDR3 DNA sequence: TGCGCCAGCAGCTTGTCAGGGGCGAGGTTTGGCTACACCTTC. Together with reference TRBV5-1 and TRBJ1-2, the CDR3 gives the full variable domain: KAGVTQTPRYLIKTRGQQVTLSCSPISGHRSVSWYQQTPGQGLQFLFEYFSETQRNKGNFPGRFSGRQFSNSRSEMNVSTLELGDSALYLCASSLSGARFGYTFGSGTRLTVV.

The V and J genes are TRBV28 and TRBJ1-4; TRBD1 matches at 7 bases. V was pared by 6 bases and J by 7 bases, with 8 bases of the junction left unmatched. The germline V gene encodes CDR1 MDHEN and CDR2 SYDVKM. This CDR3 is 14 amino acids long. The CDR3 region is CASSPTGRSEKLFF. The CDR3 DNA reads TGTGCCAGCAGCCCGACAGGGAGGAGTGAAAAACTGTTTTTT.

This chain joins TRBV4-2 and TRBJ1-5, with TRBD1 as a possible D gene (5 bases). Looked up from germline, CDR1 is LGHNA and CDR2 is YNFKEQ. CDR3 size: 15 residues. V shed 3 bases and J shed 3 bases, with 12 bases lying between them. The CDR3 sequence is CASSQNTGYNQPQHF. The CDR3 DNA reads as TGTGCCAGCAGCCAGAATACAGGTTACAATCAGCCCCAGCATTTT.

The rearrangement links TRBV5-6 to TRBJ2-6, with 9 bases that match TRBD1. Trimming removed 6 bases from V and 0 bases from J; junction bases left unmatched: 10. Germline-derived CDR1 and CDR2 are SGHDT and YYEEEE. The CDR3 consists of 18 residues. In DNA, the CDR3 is TGTGCCAGCATCCTGGGGGGACAGGGATCCTCTGGGGCCAACGTCCTGACTTTC. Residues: CASILGGQGSSGANVLTF.

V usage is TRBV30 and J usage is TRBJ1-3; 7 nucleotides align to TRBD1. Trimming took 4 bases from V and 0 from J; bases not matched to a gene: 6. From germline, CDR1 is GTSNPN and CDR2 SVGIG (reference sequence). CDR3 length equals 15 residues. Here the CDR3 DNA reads TGTGCCTGGACAACAGGACAGGACTCTGGAAACACCATATATTTT. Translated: CAWTTGQDSGNTIYF. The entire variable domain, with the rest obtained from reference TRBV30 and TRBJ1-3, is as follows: SQTIHQWPATLVQPVGSPLSLECTVEGTSNPNLYWYRQAAGRGLQLLFYSVGIGQISSEVPQNLSASRPQDRQFILSSKKLLLSDSGFYLCAWTTGQDSGNTIYFGEGSWLTVV.

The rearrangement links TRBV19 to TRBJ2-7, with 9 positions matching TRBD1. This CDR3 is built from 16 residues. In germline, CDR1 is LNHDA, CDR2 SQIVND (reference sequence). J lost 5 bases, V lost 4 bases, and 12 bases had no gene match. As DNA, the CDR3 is TGTGCCAGTAGTAGGGGTCGGGACAGGGTTTTCCACGAGCAGTACTTC. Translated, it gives CASSRGRDRVFHEQYF. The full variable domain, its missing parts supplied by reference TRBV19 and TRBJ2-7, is DGGITQSPKYLFRKEGQNVTLSCEQNLNHDAMYWYRQDPGQGLRLIYYSQIVNDFQKGDIAEGYSVSREKKESFPLTVTSAQKNPTAFYLCASSRGRDRVFHEQYFGPGTRLTVT.

As DNA, the CDR3 is TGTGCCATCAGCGCCGGGACAGAGAATCAGCCCCAGCATTTT. It codes for CAISAGTENQPQHF. The genes are TRBV10-3 and TRBJ1-5; 7 bases are a match to TRBD1. Per the germline V gene, CDR1 is ENHRY and CDR2 is SYGVKD. V lost 6 bases to trimming and J lost 4 bases; unmatched junction nucleotides: 6. The CDR3 is made up of 14 amino acids.

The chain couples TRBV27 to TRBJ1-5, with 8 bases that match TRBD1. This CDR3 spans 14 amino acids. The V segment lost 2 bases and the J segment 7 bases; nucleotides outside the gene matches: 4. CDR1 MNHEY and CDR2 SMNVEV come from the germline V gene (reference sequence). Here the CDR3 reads CASSLQGAWQPQHF. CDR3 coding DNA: TGTGCCAGCAGTTTACAGGGGGCCTGGCAGCCCCAGCATTTT.

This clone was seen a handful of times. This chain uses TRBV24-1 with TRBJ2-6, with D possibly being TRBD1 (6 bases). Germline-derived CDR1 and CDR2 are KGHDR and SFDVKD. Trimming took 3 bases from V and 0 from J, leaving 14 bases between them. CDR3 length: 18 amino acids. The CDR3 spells CATSDPWPGVSGANVLTF. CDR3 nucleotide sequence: TGTGCCACCAGTGATCCTTGGCCAGGGGTCTCTGGGGCCAACGTCCTGACTTTC.

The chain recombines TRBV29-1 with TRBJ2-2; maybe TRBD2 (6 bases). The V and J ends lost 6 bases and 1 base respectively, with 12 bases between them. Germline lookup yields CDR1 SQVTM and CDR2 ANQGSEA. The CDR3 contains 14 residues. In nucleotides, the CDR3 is TGCAGCGTAGGGACTGGAGGGAACACCGGGGAGCTGTTTTTT. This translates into CSVGTGGNTGELFF.

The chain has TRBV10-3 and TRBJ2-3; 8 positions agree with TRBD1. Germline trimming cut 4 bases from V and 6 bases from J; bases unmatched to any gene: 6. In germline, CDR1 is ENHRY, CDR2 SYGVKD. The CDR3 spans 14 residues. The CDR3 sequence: CAISAGGNRDTQYF. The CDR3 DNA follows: TGTGCCATCAGTGCAGGGGGCAATAGGGATACGCAGTATTTT.

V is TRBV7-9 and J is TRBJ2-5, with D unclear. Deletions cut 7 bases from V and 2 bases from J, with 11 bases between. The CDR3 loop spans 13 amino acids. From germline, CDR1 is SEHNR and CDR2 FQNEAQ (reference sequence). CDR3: CASTREPQETQYF. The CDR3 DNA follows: TGTGCCAGCACCAGAGAACCACAAGAGACCCAGTACTTC.

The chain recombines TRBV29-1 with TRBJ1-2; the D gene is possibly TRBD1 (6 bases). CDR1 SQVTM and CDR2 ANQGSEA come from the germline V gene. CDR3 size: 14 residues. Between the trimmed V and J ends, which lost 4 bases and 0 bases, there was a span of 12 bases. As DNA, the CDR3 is TGCAGCGTTGTAAAGACAGGAACTAACTATGGCTACACCTTC. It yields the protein CSVVKTGTNYGYTF.